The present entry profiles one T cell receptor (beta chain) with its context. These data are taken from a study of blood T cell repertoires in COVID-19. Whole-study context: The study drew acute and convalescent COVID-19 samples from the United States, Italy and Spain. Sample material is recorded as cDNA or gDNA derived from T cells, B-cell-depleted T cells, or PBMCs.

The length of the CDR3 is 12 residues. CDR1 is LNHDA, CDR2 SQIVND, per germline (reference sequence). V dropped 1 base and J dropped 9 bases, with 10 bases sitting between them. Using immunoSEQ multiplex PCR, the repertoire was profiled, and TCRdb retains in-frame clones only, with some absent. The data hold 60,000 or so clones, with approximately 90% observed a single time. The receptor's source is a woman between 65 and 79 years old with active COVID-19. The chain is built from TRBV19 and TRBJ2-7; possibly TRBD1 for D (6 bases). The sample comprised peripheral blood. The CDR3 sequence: CASSIATGTQYF. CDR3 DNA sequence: TGTGCCAGTAGTATAGCTACAGGGACGCAGTACTTC.